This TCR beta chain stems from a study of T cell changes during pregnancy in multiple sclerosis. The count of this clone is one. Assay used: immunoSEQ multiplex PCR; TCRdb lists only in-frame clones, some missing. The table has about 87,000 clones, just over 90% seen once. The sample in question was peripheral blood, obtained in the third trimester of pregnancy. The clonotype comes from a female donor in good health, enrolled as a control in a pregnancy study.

CDR3 protein: CASSLGYGLELSNQPQHF. As DNA, the CDR3 is TGTGCCAGCAGTTTAGGATACGGATTGGAGCTTAGCAATCAGCCCCAGCATTTT. The chain recombines TRBV28 with TRBJ1-5; D is ambiguous. V was shortened by 2 bases and J by 0 bases, with 17 bases between the two germline ends. The CDR3 consists of 18 residues. Per the germline V gene, CDR1 is MDHEN and CDR2 is SYDVKM.